Listed here are 4 T cell receptor beta chains from one sample, sequenced in a study of yellow fever vaccine responses in identical twins. TCRdb reprocessed the RT-PCR reads via MiXCR and lists one record per CDR3 protein. The sample lists about 1,000 distinct CDR3 sequences, roughly 79% occurring once. This specimen was T cells from blood (PBMCs), unsorted or a sorted subset (not recorded which), taken before or after yellow fever vaccination (not recorded which). The receptors come from a female donor who received the yellow fever vaccine.

This clonotype was counted a single time. This chain links TRBV4-3 with TRBJ2-7, with 15 bases fitting TRBD2. V shed 4 bases, J shed 1 base, and the junction held 5 bases outside the gene matches. Germline CDR1 is LGHNA and CDR2 is YSLEER. This CDR3 region has 17 residues. In DNA, the CDR3 is TGCGCCAGCAGCCTCCCGGGACTAGCGGGAGGATCCTACGAGCAGTACTTC. Translated: CASSLPGLAGGSYEQYF.

This clonotype was counted between two and nine times. CDR3 in amino acids: CASSQEYLDSGTDTQYF. DNA for the CDR3: TGCGCCAGCAGCCAAGAGTATCTGGACAGTGGCACAGATACGCAGTATTTT. This chain connects TRBV4-3 to TRBJ2-3; possible D gene TRBD1, 6 bases. The CDR3 covers 17 residues. V lost 0 bases and J 1 base, leaving 14 bases between the germline ends. Germline loops: CDR1 LGHNA, CDR2 YSLEER.

This clonotype was counted once. Germline and junction disagree at one end, which may indicate a read error. The chain carries TRBV29-1 and TRBJ2-3; maybe TRBD1 (5 bases). The CDR3 has 11 residues. Germline-derived CDR1 and CDR2 are SQVTM and ANQGSEA. CDR3 in amino acids: CSLEDKALQYF. The CDR3 nucleotides are TGCAGCCTTGAGGACAAGGCATTGCAGTATTTT.

The chain has TRBV11-1 and TRBJ2-7, with 7 bases lining up with TRBD1. The CDR3 length is 15 residues. Trimming took 0 bases from V and 0 from J; bases not matched to a gene: 2. Per germline, CDR1 SGHAT and CDR2 FQDESV (reference sequence). The CDR3 nucleotides read TGTGCCAGCAGCTTAGCCAGGGGGTTCTCCTACGAGCAGTACTTC. Protein: CASSLARGFSYEQYF.